The 30 T cell receptor beta chains listed next were all sequenced from one sample in a study of response to subunit inactivated influenza vaccine (dated by TCRdb to 2016 to 2019). Libraries were constructed by RT-PCR. The sequencing machine was an Illumina HiSeq 2500. TCRdb passed the public sequencing reads through fastp at Q25 and MiXCR, retaining productive beta sequences. One record per CDR3 amino acid sequence lists the most common genes and DNA. The sample data list around 710,000 distinct CDR3 sequences, and roughly 14% of these were observed just once. Of the sample, 5.5% to 7% falls within the top ten clones. The sample in question was PBMCs from blood, obtained 14 to 15 days before vaccination. The origin of the receptors is a man aged 45-65 years who received an inactivated influenza vaccine. Donor details come from another sample of the same person, matched by shared clones.

This clonotype was seen a few times. The chain employs TRBV7-8 and TRBJ2-4; weak D call: TRBD2 (5 bases). Trimming took off 3 bases at V and 7 bases at J, with 13 bases between the two ends. The CDR3 has 14 residues. Germline V lookup: CDR1 SGHVS, CDR2 FQNEAQ. The CDR3 sequence is CASSLRVPGNIQYF. Written as DNA, the CDR3 is TGTGCCAGCAGCTTGCGGGTCCCGGGGAACATTCAGTACTTC.

This clonotype came up a few times. The V and J genes are TRBV23-1 and TRBJ1-6, with 7 positions matching TRBD1. TRBV23-1 is identified as an open reading frame with a role that is uncertain. V gave up 8 bases and J gave up 7 bases; unmatched junction bases: 8. This CDR3 contains 14 residues. The CDR3 region is CASPPGQDNSPLHF. CDR3 in DNA: TGCGCCAGCCCCCCTGGACAGGACAATTCACCCCTCCACTTT.

The chain joins TRBV7-2 to TRBJ2-5; D is possibly TRBD1 (6 bases). The V gene lost 7 bases and the J gene lost 1 base, with 16 bases spanning the gap. The length of the CDR3 is 15 residues. In germline, CDR1 is SGHTA, CDR2 FQGNSA. In DNA, the CDR3 is TGTGCCAGCAAGGACCGGGACACCCTCCAAGAGACCCAGTACTTC. Translation gives CASKDRDTLQETQYF.

This clonotype was counted only a few times. This chain uses TRBV11-2 with TRBJ1-4; D might be TRBD1 (5 bases). Trimming pared 5 bases from V and 0 bases from J, leaving 13 bases between. In germline, CDR1 is SGHAT, CDR2 FQNNGV. The length of the CDR3 is 16 residues. CDR3 DNA sequence: TGTGCCAGCAGCCGCAAGGGACGGGCAACTAATGAAAAACTGTTTTTT. It translates to CASSRKGRATNEKLFF.

This clonotype has a handful of counts. The chain has TRBV7-9 and TRBJ2-3, with 8 bases matching TRBD1. This CDR3 region has 16 residues. J lost 4 bases, V lost 0 bases, and 6 bases had no gene match. CDR1 is SEHNR and CDR2 is FQNEAQ in the germline V gene (reference sequence). Here the CDR3 DNA reads TGTGCCAGCAGCTTAGCGATCGGACAGGGATCAGATACGCAGTATTTT. Amino acids: CASSLAIGQGSDTQYF.

The J gene is TRBJ2-7, the V gene TRBV20-1; 8 bases are a match to TRBD1. CDR3 length: 13 amino acids. CDR1 is DFQATT, CDR2 SNEGSKA, per germline (reference sequence). The V and J ends lost 0 bases and 6 bases, in that order; junction bases with no gene match: 4. DNA for the CDR3: TGCAGTGCTAGAGACCGAACAGGGGGCGAGCAGTACTTC. Translated: CSARDRTGGEQYF.

This clonotype was detected many times. The gene calls are TRBV29-1 and TRBJ2-7; D possibly corresponds to TRBD1 (6 bases). Trimming cost V 4 bases and J 0 bases, with 10 bases left between them. This CDR3 spans 13 amino acids. Germline values: CDR1 SQVTM, CDR2 ANQGSEA. The DNA for the CDR3 is TGCAGCGTTGGACAAGGGGGCTCCTACGAGCAGTACTTC. Its translation: CSVGQGGSYEQYF.

DNA for the CDR3: TGTGCCTGGACCAGGGCCGGGGGGAAACTGTTTTTT. Translation gives CAWTRAGGKLFF. The genes are TRBV30 and TRBJ1-4; possible D gene TRBD1, 5 bases. The CDR3 loop spans 12 amino acids. CDR1 is GTSNPN and CDR2 is SVGIG in the germline V gene (reference sequence). V lost 4 bases to trimming and J lost 11 bases, with 14 bases between them.

This clonotype was counted many times. The CDR3 coding sequence is TGTGCCAGCAGCTACGACAGATTATACACCGGGGAGCTGTTTTTT. Amino acids: CASSYDRLYTGELFF. V and J are TRBV7-2 and TRBJ2-2, with D perhaps matching TRBD1 (5 bases). V dropped 4 bases and J dropped 3 bases, with 12 bases sitting between them. The germline V gene has CDR1 SGHTA and CDR2 FQGNSA. CDR3 length equals 15 residues.

This clonotype occurred many times. The chain combines TRBV12-3 or TRBV12-4 with TRBJ2-3; 13 bases fit TRBD2. Trimming took 6 bases from V and 4 from J; bases not matched to a gene: 4. CDR3 length: 15 amino acids. The CDR3 DNA is TGTGCCAGCAGAAGGACTAGCGGGAGTGCAGATACGCAGTATTTT. Protein sequence: CASRRTSGSADTQYF.

The chain recombines TRBV5-1 with TRBJ2-3, with D unresolved. CDR3 size: 15 residues. V shed 1 base and J shed 6 bases, with 15 bases lying between them. Germline assignment: CDR1 SGHRS and CDR2 YFSETQ. The chain's CDR3 is CASSLNGQVGDTQYF. The CDR3 DNA reads TGCGCCAGCAGCTTGAACGGGCAGGTCGGGGATACGCAGTATTTT.

The chain has TRBV27 and TRBJ2-1; D is unclear. With 5 bases removed from V and 5 bases from J, the gap between germline ends came to 10 bases. CDR3 length equals 13 residues. Germline CDR1 and CDR2: MNHEY and SMNVEV (reference sequence). The chain's CDR3 is CASSIWKHNEQFF. The CDR3 DNA follows: TGTGCCAGCAGTATTTGGAAACACAATGAGCAGTTCTTC.

This chain uses TRBV6-5 with TRBJ1-6; D is possibly TRBD1 (5 bases). V was clipped by 2 bases and J by 7 bases, with 12 bases between them. There are 15 residues in the CDR3. Germline CDR1 is MNHEY and CDR2 is SVGAGI. The CDR3 loop is CASSYGPGGNSPLHF. The CDR3 DNA is TGTGCCAGCAGTTACGGCCCGGGGGGAAATTCACCCCTCCACTTT.

This clonotype occurred a few times. This chain connects TRBV5-6 to TRBJ2-2; D tentatively reads TRBD1 or TRBD2 (5 bases each). Trimming pared 0 bases from V and 1 base from J, leaving 10 bases between. Germline CDR1 and CDR2: SGHDT and YYEEEE. CDR3 size: 16 residues. The CDR3 protein is CASSLERGKNTGELFF. As DNA, the CDR3 is TGTGCCAGCAGCTTGGAGAGGGGAAAGAACACCGGGGAGCTGTTTTTT.

This clonotype was seen a handful of times. The rearrangement links TRBV2 to TRBJ2-3, with D perhaps TRBD1 (6 bases). V was pared by 4 bases and J by 2 bases, with 10 bases between. The CDR3 runs to 14 residues. Germline CDR1 is SNHLY and CDR2 is FYNNEI. The CDR3 loop reads CASSVGTTTDTQYF. The DNA for the CDR3 is TGTGCCAGCAGTGTCGGGACAACCACAGATACGCAGTATTTT. Based on the CDR3 plus reference TRBV2 and TRBJ2-3, the full variable domain is EPEVTQTPSHQVTQMGQEVILRCVPISNHLYFYWYRQILGQKVEFLVSFYNNEISEKSEIFDDQFSVERPDGSNFTLKIRSTKLEDSAMYFCASSVGTTTDTQYFGPGTRLTVL.

This clonotype was counted between two and nine times. The chain links TRBV11-2 to TRBJ2-6; D tentatively reads TRBD1 or TRBD2 (5 bases each). V lost 1 base and J 0 bases, leaving 13 bases between the germline ends. Per germline, CDR1 SGHAT and CDR2 FQNNGV. The CDR3 has 18 residues. The CDR3 reads CASSLVGTPYSGANVLTF. CDR3 sequence (DNA): TGTGCCAGCAGCTTAGTGGGGACGCCTTACTCTGGGGCCAACGTCCTGACTTTC. Looking up the rest from reference TRBV11-2 and TRBJ2-6 gives the full variable domain: EAGVAQSPRYKIIEKRQSVAFWCNPISGHATLYWYQQILGQGPKLLIQFQNNGVVDDSQLPKDRFSAERLKGVDSTLKIQPAKLEDSAVYLCASSLVGTPYSGANVLTFGAGSRLTVL.

The rearrangement links TRBV9 to TRBJ2-2; TRBD1 agrees at 9 bases. The V and J ends lost 3 bases and 6 bases, in that order; junction bases with no gene match: 3. Germline loops: CDR1 SGDLS, CDR2 YYNGEE. The CDR3 runs 14 residues. The DNA of the CDR3 is TGTGCCAGCAGCGGGCGACAGGGGGCCGGGGAGCTGTTTTTT. Translated: CASSGRQGAGELFF. Full variable domain (remainder filled in from reference TRBV9 and TRBJ2-2): DSGVTQTPKHLITATGQRVTLRCSPRSGDLSVYWYQQSLDQGLQFLIQYYNGEERAKGNILERFSAQQFPDLHSELNLSSLELGDSALYFCASSGRQGAGELFFGEGSRLTVL.

There are many counts of this clonotype. The chain joins TRBV20-1 to TRBJ2-1, with D perhaps TRBD2 (7 bases). Trimming removed 5 bases from V and 12 bases from J, with 17 bases in between. In germline, CDR1 is DFQATT, CDR2 SNEGSKA (reference sequence). The CDR3 runs 12 residues. The CDR3 DNA follows: TGCAGTGCTGGGAGGGGGGCGGAACCGCAGTTCTTC. This gives the protein CSAGRGAEPQFF.

This sequence joins TRBV5-6 and TRBJ2-1; 7 positions agree with TRBD1. Trimming took 4 bases from V and 7 from J; bases not matched to a gene: 8. This CDR3 spans 14 amino acids. Germline V CDR1 and CDR2: SGHDT, YYEEEE. CDR3 in DNA: TGTGCCAGCAGCAAAGAGAGGGGGCGGAATGAGCAGTTCTTC. It translates to CASSKERGRNEQFF.

This chain connects TRBV5-1 to TRBJ2-4; D is unresolved. V gave up 1 base and J gave up 3 bases, with 5 bases separating them. The CDR3 is 13 amino acids. Looked up from germline, CDR1 is SGHRS and CDR2 is YFSETQ. The CDR3: CASSLTVKNIQYF. The CDR3 DNA sequence: TGCGCCAGCAGCTTGACAGTCAAAAACATTCAGTACTTC.

This clonotype occurred many times. The chain joins TRBV7-2 to TRBJ1-3, with D tentatively TRBD1 (6 bases). V lost 4 bases and J 2 bases, leaving 9 bases between the germline ends. This CDR3 comprises 14 residues. Germline CDR1 and CDR2: SGHTA and FQGNSA. The CDR3 nucleotides read TGTGCCAGCAGCTCCGGACAGCCTGGAAACACCATATATTTT. This gives the protein CASSSGQPGNTIYF.

This clonotype was observed many times. The J gene is TRBJ2-7, the V gene TRBV20-1; possibly TRBD1 for D (6 bases). The CDR3 sequence is 14 residues long. V was pared by 6 bases and J by 4 bases, with 19 bases between. Germline values: CDR1 DFQATT, CDR2 SNEGSKA (reference sequence). The chain's CDR3 is CSAPAQGSKYEQYF. Written as DNA, the CDR3 is TGCAGTGCGCCGGCGCAGGGGTCCAAGTACGAGCAGTACTTC.

This clonotype was observed a few times. The gene calls are TRBV5-1 and TRBJ1-2, with 8 bases matching TRBD1. The CDR3 runs to 15 residues. The J segment lost 7 bases and the V segment lost 2 bases, leaving 10 bases of the junction unmatched. Germline V gives CDR1 SGHRS, CDR2 YFSETQ. The CDR3: CASSFPGGGLRGYTF. Here the CDR3 DNA reads TGCGCCAGCAGCTTTCCAGGGGGCGGACTACGTGGCTACACCTTC.

This clonotype turned up a few times. The chain uses TRBV28 and TRBJ2-3; 9 bases are a match to TRBD2. This CDR3 has 14 amino acids. CDR1 and CDR2 from the germline V gene are MDHEN and SYDVKM. After removal of 5 bases from V and 8 bases from J, the junction contained 8 bases not matched to a gene. CDR3 sequence: CASSPGRGGVTQYF. For the CDR3, the DNA is TGTGCCAGCAGTCCTGGGCGGGGGGGAGTTACGCAGTATTTT. The whole variable domain, filled in from reference TRBV28 and TRBJ2-3, reads DVKVTQSSRYLVKRTGEKVFLECVQDMDHENMFWYRQDPGLGLRLIYFSYDVKMKEKGDIPEGYSVSREKKERFSLILESASTNQTSMYLCASSPGRGGVTQYFGPGTRLTVL.

This chain connects TRBV27 to TRBJ2-5, with a tentative D call TRBD2 (7 bases). The CDR3 totals 14 residues. V shed 6 bases and J shed 7 bases, with 18 bases lying between them. Germline V gene sequence: CDR1 MNHEY, CDR2 SMNVEV (reference sequence). The CDR3 bases are TGTGCCAGCAGCTTACAGGGACCGGGGGGGACCCAGTACTTC. Residues: CASSLQGPGGTQYF.

This clonotype was counted at least ten times. The chain employs TRBV5-1 and TRBJ2-1; a possible D gene is TRBD1 (5 bases). This CDR3 has 14 amino acids. The V end was cut by 3 bases, the J end by 4 bases, with 11 bases between. Germline CDR1 reads SGHRS; CDR2 reads YFSETQ. As DNA, the CDR3 is TGCGCCAGCAGCTCTCGGACACAGTACAATGAGCAGTTCTTC. Translation gives CASSSRTQYNEQFF.

This clonotype was observed many times. The chain recombines TRBV4-1 with TRBJ1-5, with D perhaps matching TRBD1 (6 bases). Looked up from germline, CDR1 is MGHRA and CDR2 is YSYEKL. Trimming left V 0 bases short and J 7 bases short, with 7 bases between. The CDR3 totals 13 residues. This CDR3 is CASSQDQGQPQHF. In nucleotides, the CDR3 is TGCGCCAGCAGCCAAGATCAGGGGCAGCCCCAGCATTTT.

This clonotype was seen only a few times. The chain has TRBV7-2 and TRBJ1-2, with D perhaps TRBD1 (5 bases). CDR3 size: 13 residues. The V end lost 5 bases, the J end lost 5 bases, and 12 bases lay between the germline ends. Germline V lookup: CDR1 SGHTA, CDR2 FQGNSA. In nucleotides, the CDR3 is TGTGCCAGCAGCCCTGGGACGGAATATGGCTACACCTTC. This gives the protein CASSPGTEYGYTF.

Only a few counts were recorded for this clonotype. The gene calls are TRBV7-2 and TRBJ2-7; no definite D call. The CDR3 sequence is 13 residues long. V was clipped by 5 bases and J by 3 bases, with 11 bases between them. CDR1 and CDR2 from the germline V gene are SGHTA and FQGNSA. The CDR3 DNA follows: TGTGCCAGCAGCCCCTCCTGGGGCTACGAGCAGTACTTC. It yields the protein CASSPSWGYEQYF.

This clonotype was detected only a few times. V gene TRBV7-2 combines with J gene TRBJ1-2; no reliable D call. Trimming removed 4 bases at V and 4 bases at J, with 13 bases between. Per the germline V gene, CDR1 is SGHTA and CDR2 is FQGNSA. The CDR3 is 14 residues long. The CDR3 protein is CASSWTGPGYGYTF. CDR3 coding DNA: TGTGCCAGCAGCTGGACCGGACCGGGCTATGGCTACACCTTC.